This TCR beta chain was identified in a study of response to subunit inactivated influenza vaccine. The length of the CDR3 is 15 residues. Germline assignment: CDR1 SGHRS and CDR2 YFSETQ. Trimming took off 4 bases at V and 0 bases at J, with 10 bases between the two ends. TCRdb independently ran MiXCR on the RT-PCR reads; one entry per CDR3 protein. The table shows about 540,000 distinct CDR3 sequences, with approximately 22% occurring only once. The same sample was also used in a study of T cells expressing NK-cell markers. That source notes: Generation of TCR beta cDNA was performed by 5'RACE template switching incorporating UMIs. Among the eight sequenced donors, seven tested HCMV-seropositive and one tested seronegative. In about 6 donors, dominant CD3+CD56+NKG2C+ clones formed about 1.0-7.5% of CD8+ cells. These clonotypes additionally ranked first within the CD3+CD56-NKG2C+ fraction of a handful of donors. Clarity on HCMV specificity was lacking for the expanded NKG2C+ T cell clones.

The chain combines TRBV5-1 with TRBJ2-2, with D perhaps matching TRBD2 (6 bases). The specimen comprised CD4+ T cells sorted from PBMCs, sampled about 12 days after vaccination. The source is a man in his fifties who received an inactivated influenza vaccine. The DNA for the CDR3 is TGCGCCAGCAGCCCCCGGGAGCCGAACACCGGGGAGCTGTTTTTT. Its translation: CASSPREPNTGELFF. Combining the CDR3 with reference TRBV5-1 and TRBJ2-2 gives the whole variable domain KAGVTQTPRYLIKTRGQQVTLSCSPISGHRSVSWYQQTPGQGLQFLFEYFSETQRNKGNFPGRFSGRQFSNSRSEMNVSTLELGDSALYLCASSPREPNTGELFFGEGSRLTVL.